This T cell receptor beta chain stems from a study of blood T cell repertoires in COVID-19. In the study overall: Sources were T cells, B-cell-depleted T cells, or PBMCs; the material itself was cDNA or gDNA.

Original handling: Reference gene primer amplification in the assay estimated nucleated cell counts. TCRdb keeps only in-frame clones here, not all; method: immunoSEQ multiplex PCR. That table furnishes V, J and clone size, whereas the DNA furnished D and trimming. The sample has roughly 160,000 clones; more than 65% are singletons. The study drew participants aged about 18 to 95 years from 20 to 30 US areas. Donors of Cohort 3 who recovered were those that had two negative PCRs, clearance, or symptom resolution. This CDR3 is built from 14 residues. Trimming stripped 5 bases from V and 10 bases from J, with 15 bases between. Germline lookup yields CDR1 SGHAT and CDR2 FQNNGV.

The chain carries TRBV11-2 and TRBJ1-6, with D possibly matching TRBD1 (5 bases). The material sequenced was PBMCs or T cells enriched from blood (not recorded which). The receptor was isolated from a man aged 55 to 70 who had recovered from COVID-19. The CDR3 DNA reads TGTGCCAGCAGCCGTACAGGTAGTGGATCACCCCTCCACTTT. Translating gives CASSRTGSGSPLHF.